This record concerns one T cell receptor beta chain sequence. This sample is part of a study of early T cells in non-severe SARS-CoV-2 infection. TCRdb reanalysed the 5' RACE reads using MiXCR and keeps one entry per CDR3 protein. The sample holds 70,000 or so distinct CDR3 sequences, 12% seen once. This CDR3 region has 14 residues. Trimming cost V 2 bases and J 0 bases, with 8 bases left between them. Germline assignment: CDR1 SGHRS and CDR2 YFSETQ. The specimen sequenced was whole blood. This TCR was sampled from an adult who was a healthcare worker with PCR-confirmed SARS-CoV-2 infection or an uninfected control (not recorded which). The V and J genes are TRBV5-1 and TRBJ1-1; D is unclear. The CDR3 DNA is TGCGCCAGCAGCTTACTACACATGAACACTGAAGCTTTCTTT. Amino acids: CASSLLHMNTEAFF.